Each of the 3 T cell receptor beta chains below was sequenced from the same sample in a study of blood T cells in healthy people across ages. PCR was performed a second time for about 7 to 11 cycles using a sample-barcoded 5' primer and a J-beta primer mix. TCRdb fed the 5' RACE reads into MiXCR, producing one record per CDR3 protein. This table holds approximately 800,000 distinct CDR3 sequences, more than 45% found once. What was sequenced was blood. The receptors were sampled from a man between 25 and 39 years old in good health.

This clonotype showed up many times. This rearrangement joins TRBV11-2 to TRBJ2-3; possible D gene TRBD2, 6 bases. The V end lost 5 bases, the J end lost 5 bases, and 20 bases lay between the germline ends. Per germline, CDR1 SGHAT and CDR2 FQNNGV. The CDR3 is 16 amino acids. The CDR3 DNA is TGTGCCAGCAGCCCTATCGGAGGGATTATGGGAGATACGCAGTATTTT. As protein: CASSPIGGIMGDTQYF.

V gene TRBV7-2 combines with J gene TRBJ1-4; TRBD1 aligns across 9 bases. CDR1 and CDR2 (germline): SGHTA, FQGNSA. V trimming: 1 base; J trimming: 5 bases; junction bases outside the gene matches: 2. The CDR3 is made up of 15 amino acids. The CDR3 DNA reads as TGTGCCAGCAGCTTAGGTGGACAGGGGAATGAAAAACTGTTTTTT. It is translated as CASSLGGQGNEKLFF.

The gene calls are TRBV10-3 and TRBJ2-3; TRBD1 agrees at 9 bases. The CDR3 runs 15 residues. CDR1 is ENHRY, CDR2 SYGVKD, per germline. V gave up 6 bases and J gave up 4 bases; unmatched junction bases: 8. The CDR3 here is CAIREPGQGADTQYF. CDR3 DNA sequence: TGTGCCATCAGGGAACCGGGACAGGGCGCAGATACGCAGTATTTT.